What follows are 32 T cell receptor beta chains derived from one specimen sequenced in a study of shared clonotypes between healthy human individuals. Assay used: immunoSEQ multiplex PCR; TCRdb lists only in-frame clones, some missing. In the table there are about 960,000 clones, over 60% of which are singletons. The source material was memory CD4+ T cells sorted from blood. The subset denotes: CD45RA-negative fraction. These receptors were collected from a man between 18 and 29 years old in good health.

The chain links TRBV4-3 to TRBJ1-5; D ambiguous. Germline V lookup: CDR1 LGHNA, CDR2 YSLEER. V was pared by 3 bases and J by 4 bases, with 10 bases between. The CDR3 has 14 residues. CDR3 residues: CASSQEAGNQPQHF. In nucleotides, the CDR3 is TGCGCCAGCAGCCAGGAGGCCGGGAATCAGCCCCAGCATTTT.

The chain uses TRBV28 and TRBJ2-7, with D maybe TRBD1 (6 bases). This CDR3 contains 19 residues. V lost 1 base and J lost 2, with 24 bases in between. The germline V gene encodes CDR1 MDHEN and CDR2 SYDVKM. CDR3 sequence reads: CASSLFSRGQSITTYEQYF. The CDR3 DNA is TGTGCCAGCAGTTTATTTAGTCGAGGACAGAGCATAACTACCTACGAGCAGTACTTC. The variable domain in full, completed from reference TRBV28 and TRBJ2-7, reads DVKVTQSSRYLVKRTGEKVFLECVQDMDHENMFWYRQDPGLGLRLIYFSYDVKMKEKGDIPEGYSVSREKKERFSLILESASTNQTSMYLCASSLFSRGQSITTYEQYFGPGTRLTVT.

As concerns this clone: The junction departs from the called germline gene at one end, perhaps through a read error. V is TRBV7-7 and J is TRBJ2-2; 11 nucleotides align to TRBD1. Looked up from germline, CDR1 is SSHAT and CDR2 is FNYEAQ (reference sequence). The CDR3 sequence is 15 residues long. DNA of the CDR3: TGTGCTAGCAGCTCCGGGACAGGGGGCACCGGGGAGCTGTTTTTT. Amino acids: CASSSGTGGTGELFF.

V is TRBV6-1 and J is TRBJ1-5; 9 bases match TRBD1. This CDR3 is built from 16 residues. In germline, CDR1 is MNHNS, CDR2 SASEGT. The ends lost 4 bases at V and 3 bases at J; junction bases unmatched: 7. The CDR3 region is CASSGAGTGYNQPQHF. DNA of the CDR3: TGTGCCAGCAGTGGTGCCGGGACAGGGTACAATCAGCCCCAGCATTTT.

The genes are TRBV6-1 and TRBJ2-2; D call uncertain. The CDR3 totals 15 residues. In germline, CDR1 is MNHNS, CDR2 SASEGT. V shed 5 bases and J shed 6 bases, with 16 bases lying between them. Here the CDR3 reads CASSTRRLGPGELFF. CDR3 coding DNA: TGTGCCAGCAGTACCCGACGGCTAGGGCCCGGGGAGCTGTTTTTT.

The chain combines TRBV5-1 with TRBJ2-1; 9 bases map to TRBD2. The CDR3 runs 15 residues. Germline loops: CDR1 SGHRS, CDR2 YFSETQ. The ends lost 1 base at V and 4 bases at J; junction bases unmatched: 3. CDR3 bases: TGCGCCAGCAGCTTGACTAGCGGGTTTTACAATGAGCAGTTCTTC. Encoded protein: CASSLTSGFYNEQFF. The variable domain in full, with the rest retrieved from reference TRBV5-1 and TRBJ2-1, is KAGVTQTPRYLIKTRGQQVTLSCSPISGHRSVSWYQQTPGQGLQFLFEYFSETQRNKGNFPGRFSGRQFSNSRSEMNVSTLELGDSALYLCASSLTSGFYNEQFFGPGTRLTVL.

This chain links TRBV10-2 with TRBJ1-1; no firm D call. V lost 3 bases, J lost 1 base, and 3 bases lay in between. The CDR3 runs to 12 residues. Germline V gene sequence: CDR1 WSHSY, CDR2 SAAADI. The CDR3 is CASSDRNTEAFF. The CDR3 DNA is TGCGCCAGCAGTGACAGGAACACTGAAGCTTTCTTT.

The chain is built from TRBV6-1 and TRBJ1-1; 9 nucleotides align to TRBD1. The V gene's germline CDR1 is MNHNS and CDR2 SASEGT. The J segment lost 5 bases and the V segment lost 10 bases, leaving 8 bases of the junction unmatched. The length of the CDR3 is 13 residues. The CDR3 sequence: CATGDRGFTEAFF. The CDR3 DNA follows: TGTGCCACGGGCGACAGGGGGTTTACTGAAGCTTTCTTT.

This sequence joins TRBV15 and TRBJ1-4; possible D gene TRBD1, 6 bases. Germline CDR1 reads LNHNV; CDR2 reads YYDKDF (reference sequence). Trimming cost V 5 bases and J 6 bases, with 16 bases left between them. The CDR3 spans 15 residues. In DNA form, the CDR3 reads TGTGCCACCAGCCTAACAGGGAGGGAGGATGAAAAACTGTTTTTT. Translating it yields CATSLTGREDEKLFF. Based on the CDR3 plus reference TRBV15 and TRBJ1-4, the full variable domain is DAMVIQNPRYQVTQFGKPVTLSCSQTLNHNVMYWYQQKSSQAPKLLFHYYDKDFNNEADTPDNFQSRRPNTSFCFLDIRSPGLGDTAMYLCATSLTGREDEKLFFGSGTQLSVL.

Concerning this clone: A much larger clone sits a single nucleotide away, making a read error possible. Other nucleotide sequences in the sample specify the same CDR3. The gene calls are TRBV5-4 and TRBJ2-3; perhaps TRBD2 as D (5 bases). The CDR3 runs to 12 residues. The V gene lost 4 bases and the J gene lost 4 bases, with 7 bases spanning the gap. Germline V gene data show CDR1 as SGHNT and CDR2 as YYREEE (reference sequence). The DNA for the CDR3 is TGTGCCAGCAGCCCGCGGGCAGATACGCAGTATTTT. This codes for CASSPRADTQYF.

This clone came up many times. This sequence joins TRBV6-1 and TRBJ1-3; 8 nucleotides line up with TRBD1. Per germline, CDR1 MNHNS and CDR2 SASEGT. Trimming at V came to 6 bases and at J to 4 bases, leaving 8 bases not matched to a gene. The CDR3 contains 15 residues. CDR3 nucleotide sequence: TGTGCCAGCAGCGACCGACAGGGGTTAGGAAACACCATATATTTT. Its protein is CASSDRQGLGNTIYF.

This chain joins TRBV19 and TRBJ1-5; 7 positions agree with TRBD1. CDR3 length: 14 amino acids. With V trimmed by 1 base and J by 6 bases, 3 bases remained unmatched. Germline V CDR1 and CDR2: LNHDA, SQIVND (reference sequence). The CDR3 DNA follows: TGTGCCAGTAGTATAGGAGGGGGCCCTCAGCCCCAGCATTTT. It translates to CASSIGGGPQPQHF.

The CDR3 loop reads CASSKLRDMNTEAFF. The CDR3 region has the DNA TGTGCCAGCAGCAAGCTCAGGGATATGAACACTGAAGCTTTCTTT. V and J are TRBV7-9 and TRBJ1-1; D is possibly TRBD1 (5 bases). CDR1 SEHNR and CDR2 FQNEAQ come from the germline V gene (reference sequence). This CDR3 comprises 15 residues. The ends were cut back, 5 bases at V and 0 bases at J, with 13 bases in the middle.

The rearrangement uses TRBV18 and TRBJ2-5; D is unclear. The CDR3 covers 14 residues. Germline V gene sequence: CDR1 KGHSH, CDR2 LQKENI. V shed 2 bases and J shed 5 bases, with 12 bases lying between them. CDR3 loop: CASSPTGQQETQYF. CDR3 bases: TGTGCCAGCTCACCAACCGGCCAGCAGGAGACCCAGTACTTC.

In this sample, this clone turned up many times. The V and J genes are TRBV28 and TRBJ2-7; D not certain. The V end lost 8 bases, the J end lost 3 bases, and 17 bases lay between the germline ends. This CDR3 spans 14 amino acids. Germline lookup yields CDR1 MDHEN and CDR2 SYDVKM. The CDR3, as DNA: TGTGCCAGCTCTACTCTGGGCAGCTTCTACGAGCAGTACTTC. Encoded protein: CASSTLGSFYEQYF. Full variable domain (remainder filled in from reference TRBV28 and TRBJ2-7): DVKVTQSSRYLVKRTGEKVFLECVQDMDHENMFWYRQDPGLGLRLIYFSYDVKMKEKGDIPEGYSVSREKKERFSLILESASTNQTSMYLCASSTLGSFYEQYFGPGTRLTVT.

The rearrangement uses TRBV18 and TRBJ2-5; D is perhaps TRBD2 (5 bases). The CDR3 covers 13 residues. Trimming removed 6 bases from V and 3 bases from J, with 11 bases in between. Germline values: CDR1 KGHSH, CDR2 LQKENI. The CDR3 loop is CASSLNGEETQYF. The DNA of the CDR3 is TGTGCCAGCTCTCTAAACGGGGAAGAGACCCAGTACTTC.

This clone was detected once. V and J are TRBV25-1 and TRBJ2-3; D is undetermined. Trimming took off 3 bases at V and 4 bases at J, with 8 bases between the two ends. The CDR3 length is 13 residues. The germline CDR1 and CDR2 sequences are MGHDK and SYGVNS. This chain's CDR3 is CASSEAVADTQYF. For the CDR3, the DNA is TGTGCCAGCAGTGAGGCGGTCGCAGATACGCAGTATTTT.

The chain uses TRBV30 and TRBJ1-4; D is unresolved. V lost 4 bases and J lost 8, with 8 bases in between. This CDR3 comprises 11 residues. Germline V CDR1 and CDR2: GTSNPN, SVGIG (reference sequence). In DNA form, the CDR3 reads TGTGCCTGGAACCGGCAAGAAAAACTGTTTTTT. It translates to CAWNRQEKLFF.

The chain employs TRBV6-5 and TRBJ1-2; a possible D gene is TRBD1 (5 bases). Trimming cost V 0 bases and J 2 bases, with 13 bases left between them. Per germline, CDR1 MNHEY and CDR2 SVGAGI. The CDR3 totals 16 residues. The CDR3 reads CASSYSDPGGNYGYTF. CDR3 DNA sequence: TGTGCCAGCAGTTACTCCGATCCTGGGGGGAACTATGGCTACACCTTC.

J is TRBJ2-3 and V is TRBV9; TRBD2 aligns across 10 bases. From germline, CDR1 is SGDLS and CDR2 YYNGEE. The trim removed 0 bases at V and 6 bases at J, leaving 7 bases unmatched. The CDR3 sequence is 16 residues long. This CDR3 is CASSVGTSGLFDTQYF. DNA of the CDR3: TGTGCCAGCAGCGTAGGGACTAGCGGACTATTCGATACGCAGTATTTT.

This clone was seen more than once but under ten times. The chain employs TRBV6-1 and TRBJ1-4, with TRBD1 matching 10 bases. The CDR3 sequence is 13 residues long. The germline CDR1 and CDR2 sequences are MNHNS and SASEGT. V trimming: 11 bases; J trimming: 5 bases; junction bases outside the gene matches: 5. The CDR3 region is CAGGDRGNEKLFF. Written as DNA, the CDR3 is TGTGCCGGGGGGGACAGGGGAAATGAAAAACTGTTTTTT.

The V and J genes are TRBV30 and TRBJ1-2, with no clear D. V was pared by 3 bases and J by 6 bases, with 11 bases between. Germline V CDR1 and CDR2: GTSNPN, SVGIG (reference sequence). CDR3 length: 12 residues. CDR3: CAWRDMRHGYTF. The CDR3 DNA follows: TGTGCCTGGAGAGACATGAGGCATGGCTACACCTTC. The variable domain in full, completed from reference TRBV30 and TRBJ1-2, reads SQTIHQWPATLVQPVGSPLSLECTVEGTSNPNLYWYRQAAGRGLQLLFYSVGIGQISSEVPQNLSASRPQDRQFILSSKKLLLSDSGFYLCAWRDMRHGYTFGSGTRLTVV.

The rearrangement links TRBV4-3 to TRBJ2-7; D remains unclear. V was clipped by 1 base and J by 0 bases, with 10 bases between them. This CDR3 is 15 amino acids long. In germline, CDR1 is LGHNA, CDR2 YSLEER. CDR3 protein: CASSQVMGGSYEQYF. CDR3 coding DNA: TGCGCCAGCAGCCAAGTGATGGGCGGCTCCTACGAGCAGTACTTC.

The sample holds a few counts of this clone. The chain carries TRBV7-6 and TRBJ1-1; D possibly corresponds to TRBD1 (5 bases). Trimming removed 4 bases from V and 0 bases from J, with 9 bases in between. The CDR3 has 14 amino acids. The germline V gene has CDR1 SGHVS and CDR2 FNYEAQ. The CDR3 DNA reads TGTGCCAGCAGCTCGGGACCGATGAACACTGAAGCTTTCTTT. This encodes CASSSGPMNTEAFF. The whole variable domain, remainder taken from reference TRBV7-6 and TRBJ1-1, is GAGVSQSPRYKVTKRGQDVALRCDPISGHVSLYWYRQALGQGPEFLTYFNYEAQQDKSGLPNDRFSAERPEGSISTLTIQRTEQRDSAMYRCASSSGPMNTEAFFGQGTRLTVV.

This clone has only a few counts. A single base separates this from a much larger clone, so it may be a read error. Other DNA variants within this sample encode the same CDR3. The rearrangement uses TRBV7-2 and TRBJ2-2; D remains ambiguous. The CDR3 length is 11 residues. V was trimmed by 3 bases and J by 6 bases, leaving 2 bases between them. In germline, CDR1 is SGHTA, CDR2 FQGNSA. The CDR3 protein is CASSLPGELFF. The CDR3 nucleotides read TGTGCCAGCAGCTTGCCCGGGGAGCTGTTTTTT.

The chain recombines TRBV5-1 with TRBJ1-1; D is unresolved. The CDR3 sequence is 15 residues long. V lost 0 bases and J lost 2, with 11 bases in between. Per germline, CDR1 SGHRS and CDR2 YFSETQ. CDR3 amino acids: CASSLDGVGNTEAFF. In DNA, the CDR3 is TGCGCCAGCAGCTTGGACGGGGTGGGAAACACTGAAGCTTTCTTT.

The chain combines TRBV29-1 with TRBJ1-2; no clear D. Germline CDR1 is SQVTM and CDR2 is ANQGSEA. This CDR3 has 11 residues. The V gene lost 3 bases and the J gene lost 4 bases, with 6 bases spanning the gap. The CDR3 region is CSVDYVYGYTF. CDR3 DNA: TGCAGCGTTGATTACGTCTATGGCTACACCTTC.

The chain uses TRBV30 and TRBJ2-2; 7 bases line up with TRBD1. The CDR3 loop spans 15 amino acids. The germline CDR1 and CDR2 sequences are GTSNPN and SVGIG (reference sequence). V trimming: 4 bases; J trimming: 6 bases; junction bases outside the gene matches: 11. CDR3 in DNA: TGTGCCTGGACATCGACAGGGAAGACTGCCGGGGAGCTGTTTTTT. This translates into CAWTSTGKTAGELFF.

In nucleotides, the CDR3 is TGTGCCTGGAGTCCAGGCGCGGGGGTCGGAAACACCATATATTTT. Its protein product is CAWSPGAGVGNTIYF. The chain links TRBV30 to TRBJ1-3, with a tentative D call TRBD1 (5 bases). V was cut by 2 bases and J by 4 bases, with 15 bases left in between. The CDR3 loop spans 15 amino acids. Germline CDR1 reads GTSNPN; CDR2 reads SVGIG (reference sequence).

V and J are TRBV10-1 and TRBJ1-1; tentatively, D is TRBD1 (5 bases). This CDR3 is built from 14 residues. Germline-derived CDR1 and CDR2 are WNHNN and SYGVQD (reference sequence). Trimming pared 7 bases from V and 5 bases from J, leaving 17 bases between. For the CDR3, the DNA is TGCGCCAGCACTCTCACAGGTTCGAATACTGAAGCTTTCTTT. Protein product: CASTLTGSNTEAFF.

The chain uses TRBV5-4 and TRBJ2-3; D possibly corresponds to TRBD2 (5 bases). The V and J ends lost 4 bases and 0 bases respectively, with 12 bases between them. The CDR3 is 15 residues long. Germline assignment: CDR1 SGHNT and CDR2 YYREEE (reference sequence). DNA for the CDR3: TGTGCCAGCAGCCCCCTTTCGGGGAGCACAGATACGCAGTATTTT. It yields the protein CASSPLSGSTDTQYF.

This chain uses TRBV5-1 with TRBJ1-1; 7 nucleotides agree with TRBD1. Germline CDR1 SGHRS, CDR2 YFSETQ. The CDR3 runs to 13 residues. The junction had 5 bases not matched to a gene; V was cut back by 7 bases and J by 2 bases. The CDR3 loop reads CASSGQLNTEAFF. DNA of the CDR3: TGCGCCAGCTCGGGACAGCTAAACACTGAAGCTTTCTTT.